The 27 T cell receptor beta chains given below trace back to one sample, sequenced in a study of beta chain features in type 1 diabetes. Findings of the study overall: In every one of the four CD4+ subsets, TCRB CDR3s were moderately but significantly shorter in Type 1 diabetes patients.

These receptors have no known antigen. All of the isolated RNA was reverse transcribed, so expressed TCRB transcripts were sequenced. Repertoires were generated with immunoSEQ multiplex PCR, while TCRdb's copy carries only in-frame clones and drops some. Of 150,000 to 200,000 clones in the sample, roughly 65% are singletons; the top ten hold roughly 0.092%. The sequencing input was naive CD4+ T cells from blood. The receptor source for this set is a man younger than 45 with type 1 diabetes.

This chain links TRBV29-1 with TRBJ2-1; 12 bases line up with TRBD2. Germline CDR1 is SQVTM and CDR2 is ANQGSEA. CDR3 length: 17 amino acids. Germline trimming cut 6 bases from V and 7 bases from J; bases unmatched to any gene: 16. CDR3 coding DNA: TGCAGCGTCCTGAGACTAGCGGGGGCTCCTGTCGAAAATGAGCAGTTCTTC. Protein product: CSVLRLAGAPVENEQFF.

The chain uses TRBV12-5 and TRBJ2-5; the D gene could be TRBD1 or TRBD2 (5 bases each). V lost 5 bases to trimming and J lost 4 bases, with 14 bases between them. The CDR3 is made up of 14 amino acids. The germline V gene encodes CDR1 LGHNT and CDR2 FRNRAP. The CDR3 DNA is TGTGCTAGTGGTCCCGGGACCGGAGTAGAGACCCAGTACTTC. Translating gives CASGPGTGVETQYF.

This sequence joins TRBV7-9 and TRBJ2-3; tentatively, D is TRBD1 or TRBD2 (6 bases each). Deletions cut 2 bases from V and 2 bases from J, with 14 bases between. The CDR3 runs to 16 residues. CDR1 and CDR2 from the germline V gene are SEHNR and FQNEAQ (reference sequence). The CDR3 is CASSLLAGGPTDTQYF. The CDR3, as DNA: TGTGCCAGCAGCTTACTGGCCGGGGGCCCCACAGATACGCAGTATTTT.

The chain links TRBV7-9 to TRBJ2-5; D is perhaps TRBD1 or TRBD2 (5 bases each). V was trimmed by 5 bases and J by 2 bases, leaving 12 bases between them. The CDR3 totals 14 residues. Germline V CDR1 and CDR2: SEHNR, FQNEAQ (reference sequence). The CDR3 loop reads CASSPPRGQETQYF. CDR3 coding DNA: TGTGCCAGCAGCCCACCGAGGGGTCAAGAGACCCAGTACTTC.

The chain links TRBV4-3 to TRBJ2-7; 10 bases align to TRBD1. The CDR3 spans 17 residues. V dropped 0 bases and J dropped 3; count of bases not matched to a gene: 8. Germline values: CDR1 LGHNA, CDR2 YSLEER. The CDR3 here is CASSQDSGTGDLYEQYF. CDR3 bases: TGCGCCAGCAGCCAAGATAGTGGGACAGGGGATCTCTACGAGCAGTACTTC.

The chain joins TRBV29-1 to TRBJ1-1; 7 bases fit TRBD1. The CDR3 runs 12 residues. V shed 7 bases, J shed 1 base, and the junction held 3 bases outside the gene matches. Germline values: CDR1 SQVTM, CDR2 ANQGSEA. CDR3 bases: TGCAGCGCGGGACAGAGGAACACTGAAGCTTTCTTT. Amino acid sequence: CSAGQRNTEAFF.

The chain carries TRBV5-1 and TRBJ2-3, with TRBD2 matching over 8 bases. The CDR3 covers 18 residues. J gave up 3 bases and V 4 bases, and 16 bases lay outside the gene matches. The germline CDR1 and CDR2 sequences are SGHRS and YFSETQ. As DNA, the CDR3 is TGCGCCAGCAGCGCCTTAGCGGGGAGGGGCAGCGGAACAGATACGCAGTATTTT. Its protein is CASSALAGRGSGTDTQYF.

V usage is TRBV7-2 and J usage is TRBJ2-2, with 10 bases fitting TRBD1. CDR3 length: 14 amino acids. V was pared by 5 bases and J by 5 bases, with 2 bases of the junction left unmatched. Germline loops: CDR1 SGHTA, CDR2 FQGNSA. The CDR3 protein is CASSPGQGTGELFF. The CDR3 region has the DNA TGTGCCAGCAGCCCGGGACAGGGGACCGGGGAGCTGTTTTTT.

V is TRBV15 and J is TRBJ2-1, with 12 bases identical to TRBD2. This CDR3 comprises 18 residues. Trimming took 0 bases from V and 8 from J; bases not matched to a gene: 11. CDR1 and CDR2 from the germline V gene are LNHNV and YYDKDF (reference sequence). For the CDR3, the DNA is TGTGCCACCAGCAGAGATCCCCGACTAGCGGGGGTGGGAGATGAGCAGTTCTTC. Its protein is CATSRDPRLAGVGDEQFF.

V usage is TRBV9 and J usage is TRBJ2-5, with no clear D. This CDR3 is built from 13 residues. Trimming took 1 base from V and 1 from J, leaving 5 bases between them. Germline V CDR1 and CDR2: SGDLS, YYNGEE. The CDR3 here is CASSVTSQETQYF. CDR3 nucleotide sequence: TGTGCCAGCAGCGTAACCTCCCAAGAGACCCAGTACTTC. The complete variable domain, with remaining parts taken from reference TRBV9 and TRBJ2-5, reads DSGVTQTPKHLITATGQRVTLRCSPRSGDLSVYWYQQSLDQGLQFLIQYYNGEERAKGNILERFSAQQFPDLHSELNLSSLELGDSALYFCASSVTSQETQYFGPGTRLLVL.

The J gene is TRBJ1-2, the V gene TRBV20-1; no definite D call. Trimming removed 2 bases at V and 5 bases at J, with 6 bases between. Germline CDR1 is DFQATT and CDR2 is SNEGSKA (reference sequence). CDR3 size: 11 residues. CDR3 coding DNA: TGCAGTGCTAGATATATGTATGGCTACACCTTC. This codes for CSARYMYGYTF.

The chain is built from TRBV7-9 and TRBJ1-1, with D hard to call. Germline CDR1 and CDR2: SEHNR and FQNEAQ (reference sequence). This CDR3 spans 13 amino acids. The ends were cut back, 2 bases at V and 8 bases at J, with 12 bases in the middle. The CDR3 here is CASSLPSQTEAFF. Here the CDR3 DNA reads TGTGCCAGCAGCTTACCCTCCCAGACAGAAGCTTTCTTT.

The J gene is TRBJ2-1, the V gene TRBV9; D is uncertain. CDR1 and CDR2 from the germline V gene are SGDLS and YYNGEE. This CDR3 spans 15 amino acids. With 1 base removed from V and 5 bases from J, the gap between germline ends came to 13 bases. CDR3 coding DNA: TGTGCCAGCAGCGTAACTTTATTGGATAACAATGAGCAGTTCTTC. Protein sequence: CASSVTLLDNNEQFF.

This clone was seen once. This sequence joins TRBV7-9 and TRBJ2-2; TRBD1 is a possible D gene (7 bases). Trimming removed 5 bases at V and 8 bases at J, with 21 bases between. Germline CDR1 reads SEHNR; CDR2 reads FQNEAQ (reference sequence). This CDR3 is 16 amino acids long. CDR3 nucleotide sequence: TGTGCCAGCAGCCATAAACCCGGGACAGCGGGTGGGGAGCTGTTTTTT. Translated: CASSHKPGTAGGELFF.

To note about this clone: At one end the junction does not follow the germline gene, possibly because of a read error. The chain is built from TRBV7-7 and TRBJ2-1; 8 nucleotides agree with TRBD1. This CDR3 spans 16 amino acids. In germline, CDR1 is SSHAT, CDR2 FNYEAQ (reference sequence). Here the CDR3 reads CASRIRTGSSYNEQFF. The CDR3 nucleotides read TGTGCTAGCAGAATACGGACAGGGAGCTCCTACAATGAGCAGTTCTTC.

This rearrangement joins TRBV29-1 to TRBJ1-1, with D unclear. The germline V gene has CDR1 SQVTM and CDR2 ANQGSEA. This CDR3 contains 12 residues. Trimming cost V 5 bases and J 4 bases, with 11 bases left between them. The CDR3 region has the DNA TGCAGCGTTCCTGTATGGGGCACTGAAGCTTTCTTT. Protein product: CSVPVWGTEAFF.

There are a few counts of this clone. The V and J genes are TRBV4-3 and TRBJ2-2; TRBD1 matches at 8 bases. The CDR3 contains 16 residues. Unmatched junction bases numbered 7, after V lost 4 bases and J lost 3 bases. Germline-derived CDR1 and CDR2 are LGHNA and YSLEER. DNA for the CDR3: TGCGCCAGCAGCCGTACTCCACAGGGGGACACCGGGGAGCTGTTTTTT. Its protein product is CASSRTPQGDTGELFF.

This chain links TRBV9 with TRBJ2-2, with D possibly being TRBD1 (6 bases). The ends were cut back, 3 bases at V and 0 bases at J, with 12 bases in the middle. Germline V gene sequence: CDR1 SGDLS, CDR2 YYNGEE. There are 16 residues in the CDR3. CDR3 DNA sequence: TGTGCCAGCAGCGCCGCCGGGACAACGAACACCGGGGAGCTGTTTTTT. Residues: CASSAAGTTNTGELFF.

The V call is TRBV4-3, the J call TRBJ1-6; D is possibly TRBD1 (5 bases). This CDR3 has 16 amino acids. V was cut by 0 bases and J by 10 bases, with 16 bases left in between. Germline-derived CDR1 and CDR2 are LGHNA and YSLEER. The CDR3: CASSQEVGRVRSPLHF. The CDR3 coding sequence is TGCGCCAGCAGCCAAGAGGTTGGCAGGGTACGGTCACCCCTCCACTTT.

The CDR3 reads CASSVGPGDTEAFF. CDR3 coding DNA: TGTGCCAGCAGCGTAGGGCCAGGGGACACTGAAGCTTTCTTT. The V call is TRBV9, the J call TRBJ1-1, with D perhaps matching TRBD1 (6 bases). Germline loops: CDR1 SGDLS, CDR2 YYNGEE. V lost 0 bases and J 3 bases, leaving 9 bases between the germline ends. The length of the CDR3 is 14 residues.

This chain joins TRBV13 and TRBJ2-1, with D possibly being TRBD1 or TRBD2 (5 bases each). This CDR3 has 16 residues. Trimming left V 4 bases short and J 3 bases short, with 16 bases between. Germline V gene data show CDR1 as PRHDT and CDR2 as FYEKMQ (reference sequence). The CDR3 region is CASSSTFGAGYNEQFF. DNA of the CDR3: TGTGCCAGCAGCTCCACATTCGGGGCGGGCTACAATGAGCAGTTCTTC.

CDR3 nucleotides: TGCGCCAGCAGCCATGGAATACTAGCGGGGAGCTACGAGCAGTACTTC. Its protein product is CASSHGILAGSYEQYF. The chain uses TRBV4-1 and TRBJ2-7; TRBD2 agrees at 10 bases. Germline lookup yields CDR1 MGHRA and CDR2 YSYEKL. The J segment lost 3 bases and the V segment lost 3 bases, leaving 8 bases of the junction unmatched. The CDR3 contains 16 residues.

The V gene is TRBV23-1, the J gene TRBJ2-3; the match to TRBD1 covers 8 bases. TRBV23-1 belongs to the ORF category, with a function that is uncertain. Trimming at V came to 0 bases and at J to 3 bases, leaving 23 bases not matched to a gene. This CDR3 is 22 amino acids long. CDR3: CASSQSPTDRQGFDGWTDTQYF. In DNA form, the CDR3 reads TGCGCCAGCAGTCAATCGCCTACCGATCGACAGGGGTTCGACGGATGGACAGATACGCAGTATTTT.

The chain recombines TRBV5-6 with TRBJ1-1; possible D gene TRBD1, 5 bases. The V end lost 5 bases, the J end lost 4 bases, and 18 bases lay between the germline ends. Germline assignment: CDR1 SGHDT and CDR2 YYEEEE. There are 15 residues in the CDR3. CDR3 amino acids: CASSIPGRQTTEAFF. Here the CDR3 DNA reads TGTGCCAGCAGTATTCCGGGACGCCAAACCACTGAAGCTTTCTTT.

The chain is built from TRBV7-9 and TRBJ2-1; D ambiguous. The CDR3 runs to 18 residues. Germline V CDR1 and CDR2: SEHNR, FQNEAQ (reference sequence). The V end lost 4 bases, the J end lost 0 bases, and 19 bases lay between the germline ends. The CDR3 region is CASSSPPGTPSSYNEQFF. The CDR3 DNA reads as TGTGCCAGCAGCTCCCCGCCAGGCACGCCGAGCTCCTACAATGAGCAGTTCTTC.

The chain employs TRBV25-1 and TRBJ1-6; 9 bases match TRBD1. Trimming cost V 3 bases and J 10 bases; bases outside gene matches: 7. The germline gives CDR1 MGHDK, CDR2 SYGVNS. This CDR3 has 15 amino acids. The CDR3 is CASSEGTGTLSPLHF. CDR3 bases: TGTGCCAGCAGTGAGGGGACAGGGACTTTATCACCCCTCCACTTT. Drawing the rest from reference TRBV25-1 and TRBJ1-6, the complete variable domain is EADIYQTPRYLVIGTGKKITLECSQTMGHDKMYWYQQDPGMELHLIHYSYGVNSTEKGDLSSESTVSRIRTEHFPLTLESARPSHTSQYLCASSEGTGTLSPLHFGNGTRLTVT.

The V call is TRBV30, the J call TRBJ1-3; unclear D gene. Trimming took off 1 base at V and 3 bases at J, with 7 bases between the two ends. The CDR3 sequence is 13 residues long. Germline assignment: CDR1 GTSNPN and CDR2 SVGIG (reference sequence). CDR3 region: CAWSEQIGNTIYF. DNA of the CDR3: TGTGCCTGGAGTGAACAGATTGGAAACACCATATATTTT.